This TCR beta chain was captured in a study of vaccination and CD4 T cells after COVID-19. About the study: Investigators stimulated cells with overlapping spike peptides drawn from SARS-CoV-2, HCoV-NL63, HCoV-OC43 and HCoV-229E.

The treatment denotes: approximately nine-day PBMC culture with coronavirus spike peptide pools or control peptides (ViraFEST assay). Ahead of the COVID-19 pandemic (2011-2018), the CD4+ T cells of the unexposed donor were collected. This clonotype occurred a few times. Its matching antigen is unknown. The Oncomine TCR Beta short-read assay was what sequenced the DNA obtained from cultured CD4+ T cells. TCRdb processed the PCR reads anew with MiXCR; each CDR3 protein has one entry. The sample contains about 9,800 distinct CDR3 sequences, around 40% of which appear only once. Trimming stripped 2 bases from V and 3 bases from J, with 10 bases between. Germline V gene sequence: CDR1 ENHRY, CDR2 SYGVKD. The CDR3 length is 14 residues.

The J gene is TRBJ2-5, the V gene TRBV10-3, with D perhaps matching TRBD2 (6 bases). The clonotype comes from a human donor in good health. The material sequenced was CD4+ T cells from blood, cultured in vitro. Here the CDR3 reads CAISENGGEETQYF. In DNA, the CDR3 is TGTGCCATCAGTGAGAACGGGGGAGAAGAGACCCAGTACTTC.